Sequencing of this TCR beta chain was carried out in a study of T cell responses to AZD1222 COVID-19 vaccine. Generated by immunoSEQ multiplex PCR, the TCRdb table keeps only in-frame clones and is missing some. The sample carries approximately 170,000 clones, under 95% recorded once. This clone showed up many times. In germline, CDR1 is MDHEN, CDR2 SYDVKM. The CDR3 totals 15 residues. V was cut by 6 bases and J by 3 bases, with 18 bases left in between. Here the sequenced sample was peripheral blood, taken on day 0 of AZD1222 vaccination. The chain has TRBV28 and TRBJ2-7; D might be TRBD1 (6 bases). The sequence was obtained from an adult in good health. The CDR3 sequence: CASRGSGTLYYEQYF. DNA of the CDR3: TGTGCCAGCAGAGGATCCGGGACACTGTACTACGAGCAGTACTTC.